This T cell receptor beta chain comes out of a study of blood T cell repertoires in COVID-19. Overall study: The analysed material was cDNA or gDNA that came from T cells, B-cell-depleted T cells, or PBMCs.

This CDR3 has 16 amino acids. Germline assignment: CDR1 KGHDR and CDR2 SFDVKD. V was pared by 4 bases and J by 1 base, with 6 bases of the junction left unmatched. Under the authors' procedure: Estimation of nucleated cell counts relied on the amplification of reference gene primers. Profiled with immunoSEQ multiplex PCR; TCRdb holds only in-frame clones, not every one. Clone size and the V and J calls come from that table; the DNA yielded D and trimming. The sample has approximately 150,000 clones; approximately 88% are singletons. The V call is TRBV24-1, the J call TRBJ2-5; 9 bases line up with TRBD2. Material for sequencing was peripheral blood. The receptor's source is a woman in her 50s with acute or convalescent COVID-19. The CDR3 protein is CATSDAAGGLQETQYF. In DNA form, the CDR3 reads TGTGCCACCAGTGACGCAGCGGGGGGACTCCAAGAGACCCAGTACTTC.